A single sample gave rise to the 8 T cell receptor beta chains below, sequenced in a study of blood T cell repertoires in COVID-19. This table comes from immunoSEQ multiplex PCR, and its TCRdb copy is limited to in-frame clones, with some not included. The table lists roughly 330,000 clones, about 86% of them singletons. The specimen sequenced was peripheral blood. These TCRs come from a woman aged 45-65 years with acute or convalescent COVID-19.

The CDR3: CASSIRTGGQPQHF. CDR3 DNA sequence: TGTGCCAGCAGCATTAGGACAGGGGGTCAGCCCCAGCATTTT. The chain employs TRBV5-8 and TRBJ1-5; 10 nucleotides align to TRBD1. Trimming at V came to 4 bases and at J to 6 bases, leaving 4 bases not matched to a gene. This CDR3 spans 14 amino acids. From germline, CDR1 is SGHTS and CDR2 YDEGEE. The variable domain in full, completed from reference TRBV5-8 and TRBJ1-5, reads EAGVTQSPTHLIKTRGQQATLRCSPISGHTSVYWYQQALGLGLQFLLWYDEGEERNRGNFPPRFSGRQFPNYSSELNVNALELEDSALYLCASSIRTGGQPQHFGDGTRLSIL.

The V call is TRBV7-9, the J call TRBJ1-2; 8 nucleotides agree with TRBD1. Germline CDR1 SEHNR, CDR2 FQNEAQ (reference sequence). The CDR3 spans 13 residues. The trim removed 5 bases at V and 4 bases at J, leaving 3 bases unmatched. The CDR3 nucleotides read TGTGCCAGCAGCCAGGGACAGGTCTATGGCTACACCTTC. Encoded protein: CASSQGQVYGYTF.

The V gene is TRBV5-1, the J gene TRBJ2-5; 11 bases fit TRBD2. The CDR3 totals 16 residues. V shed 4 bases, J shed 1 base, and the junction held 6 bases outside the gene matches. Germline V CDR1 and CDR2: SGHRS, YFSETQ. Here the CDR3 DNA reads TGCGCCAGCAGCCGGGGGACTAGCGGAGTCCAAGAGACCCAGTACTTC. Translating it yields CASSRGTSGVQETQYF.

The count of this clone is one. This chain joins TRBV9 and TRBJ1-1, with D perhaps matching TRBD1 (5 bases). The CDR3 has 14 residues. Deletions cut 4 bases from V and 10 bases from J, with 20 bases between. The germline V gene encodes CDR1 SGDLS and CDR2 YYNGEE. The CDR3 region is CASSPFGGGQLAFF. The CDR3 DNA reads as TGTGCCAGCAGCCCCTTTGGGGGGGGTCAGTTAGCTTTCTTT.

The rearrangement links TRBV6-6 to TRBJ1-3; D is possibly TRBD1 (5 bases). V dropped 4 bases and J dropped 2 bases, with 9 bases sitting between them. The CDR3 is made up of 14 amino acids. Germline lookup yields CDR1 MNHNY and CDR2 SVGAGI (reference sequence). In DNA, the CDR3 is TGTGCCAGCAGTTCCCGACAGCCTGGAAACACCATATATTTT. As protein: CASSSRQPGNTIYF.

The V gene is TRBV6-2 or TRBV6-3, the J gene TRBJ2-7, with D possibly TRBD1 on 6 matching bases. The V end lost 6 bases, the J end lost 1 base, and 10 bases lay between the germline ends. The CDR3 length is 13 residues. In germline, CDR1 is MNHEY, CDR2 SVGEGT. CDR3 sequence reads: CASSNRESYEQYF. The CDR3 DNA reads as TGTGCCAGCAGCAACAGGGAATCCTACGAGCAGTACTTC.

V gene TRBV23-1 combines with J gene TRBJ2-7; the match to TRBD1 covers 7 bases. TRBV23-1 is reported as an ORF; its role is uncertain. V trimming: 8 bases; J trimming: 0 bases; junction bases outside the gene matches: 7. The CDR3 extends over 14 amino acids. CDR3 amino acids: CASGRRTGSYEQYV. The DNA of the CDR3 is TGCGCCAGCGGGCGTCGGACAGGCTCCTACGAGCAGTACGTC.

V is TRBV24-1 and J is TRBJ2-1, with TRBD2 identical over 10 bases. With 1 base clipped from V and 7 bases from J, the junction kept 12 bases outside the gene matches. CDR1 KGHDR and CDR2 SFDVKD come from the germline V gene. CDR3 length equals 18 residues. The CDR3 here is CATSDLGTSERRGNEQFF. CDR3 DNA sequence: TGTGCCACCAGTGATTTAGGGACTAGCGAACGGAGGGGGAATGAGCAGTTCTTC.